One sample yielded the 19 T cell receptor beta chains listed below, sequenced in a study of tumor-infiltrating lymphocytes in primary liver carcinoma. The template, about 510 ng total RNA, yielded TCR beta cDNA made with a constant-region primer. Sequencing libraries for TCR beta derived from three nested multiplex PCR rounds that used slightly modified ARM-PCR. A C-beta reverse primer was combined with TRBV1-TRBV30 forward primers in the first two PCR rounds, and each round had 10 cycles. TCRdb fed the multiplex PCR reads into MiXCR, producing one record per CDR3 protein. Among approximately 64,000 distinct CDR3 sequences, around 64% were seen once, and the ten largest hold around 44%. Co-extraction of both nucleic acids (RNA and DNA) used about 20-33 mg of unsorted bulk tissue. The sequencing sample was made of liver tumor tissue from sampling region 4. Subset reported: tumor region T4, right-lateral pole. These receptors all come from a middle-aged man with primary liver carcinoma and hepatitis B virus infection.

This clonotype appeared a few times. This chain's CDR3 is CARSSGLAELYEQYF. Written as DNA, the CDR3 is TGTGCCAGGAGCTCTGGACTAGCGGAACTATACGAGCAGTACTTC. The V call is TRBV6-1, the J call TRBJ2-7; 10 nucleotides line up with TRBD2. The CDR3 loop spans 15 amino acids. Germline CDR1 and CDR2: MNHNS and SASEGT. V gave up 9 bases and J gave up 4 bases; unmatched junction bases: 12.

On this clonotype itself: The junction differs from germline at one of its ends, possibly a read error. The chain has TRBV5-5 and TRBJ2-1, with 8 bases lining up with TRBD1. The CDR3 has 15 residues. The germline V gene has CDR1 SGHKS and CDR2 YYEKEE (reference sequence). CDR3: CAISPGQGSYNEHFF. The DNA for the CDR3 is TGTGCCATAAGCCCTGGACAGGGTTCCTACAATGAGCACTTCTTC.

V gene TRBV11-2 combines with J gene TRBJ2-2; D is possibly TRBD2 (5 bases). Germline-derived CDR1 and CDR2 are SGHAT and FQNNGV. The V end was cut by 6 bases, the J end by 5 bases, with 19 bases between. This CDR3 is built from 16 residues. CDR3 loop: CASRSYPGVFTGELFF. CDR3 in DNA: TGTGCCAGCAGATCGTATCCCGGGGTGTTTACCGGGGAGCTGTTTTTT.

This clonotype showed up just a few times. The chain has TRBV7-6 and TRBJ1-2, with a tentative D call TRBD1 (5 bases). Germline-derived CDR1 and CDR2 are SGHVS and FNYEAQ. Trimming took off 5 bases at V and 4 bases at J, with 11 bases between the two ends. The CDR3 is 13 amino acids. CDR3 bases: TGTGCCAGCAGCCACTCGAGGGGCTATGGCTACACCTTC. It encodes CASSHSRGYGYTF.

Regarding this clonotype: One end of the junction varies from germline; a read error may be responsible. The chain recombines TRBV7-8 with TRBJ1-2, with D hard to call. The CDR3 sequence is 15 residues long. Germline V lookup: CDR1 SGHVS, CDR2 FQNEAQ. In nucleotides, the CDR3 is TGTGCCAGCAGCTTAAGTTCTCCATTGGCCTTTGGCCACACCTTC. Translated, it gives CASSLSSPLAFGHTF.

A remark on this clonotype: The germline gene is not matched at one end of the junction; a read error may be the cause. The CDR3: CVSSLREHFADTEAFF. The CDR3 DNA reads as TGTGTCAGCAGTCTTAGGGAACACTTTGCGGACACTGAAGCTTTCTTT. The V gene is TRBV11-2, the J gene TRBJ1-1; D gene uncertain. The CDR3 totals 16 residues. CDR1 and CDR2 from the germline V gene are SGHAT and FQNNGV.

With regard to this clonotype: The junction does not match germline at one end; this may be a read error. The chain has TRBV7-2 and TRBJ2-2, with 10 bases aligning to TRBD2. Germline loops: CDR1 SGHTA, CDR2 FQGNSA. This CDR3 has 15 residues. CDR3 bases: TGTGCCAGCAGCCTAGCGGGAGTCGGGGCCGGGGAGCTGTTCTTT. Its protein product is CASSLAGVGAGELFF. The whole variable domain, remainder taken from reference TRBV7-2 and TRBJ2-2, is GAGVSQSPSNKVTEKGKDVELRCDPISGHTALYWYRQSLGQGLEFLIYFQGNSAPDKSGLPSDRFSAERTGGSVSTLTIQRTQQEDSAVYLCASSLAGVGAGELFFGEGSRLTVL.

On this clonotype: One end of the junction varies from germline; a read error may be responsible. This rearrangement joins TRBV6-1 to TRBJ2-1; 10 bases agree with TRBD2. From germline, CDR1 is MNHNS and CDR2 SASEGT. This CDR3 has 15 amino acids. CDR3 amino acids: CASGEGLAAYNEQFF. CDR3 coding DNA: TGTGCCAGCGGTGAAGGACTAGCGGCATACAATGAGCAGTTTTTC.

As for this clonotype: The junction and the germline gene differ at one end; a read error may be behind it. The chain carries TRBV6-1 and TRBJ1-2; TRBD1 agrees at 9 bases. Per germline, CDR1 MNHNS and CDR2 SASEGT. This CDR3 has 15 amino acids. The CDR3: CATIVSGTGSDGYIF. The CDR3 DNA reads TGTGCCACCATAGTTTCCGGGACAGGGTCTGACGGCTACATCTTC.

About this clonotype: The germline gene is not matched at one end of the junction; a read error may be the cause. The CDR3 region has the DNA TGTGCCAGCAGCCTAGATATGGGGGTGGCTCAGCCCCAGCATTTT. It encodes CASSLDMGVAQPQHF. This chain joins TRBV11-3 and TRBJ1-5, with D possibly TRBD1 on 5 matching bases. CDR3 length: 15 residues. In germline, CDR1 is SGHNT, CDR2 YENEEA.

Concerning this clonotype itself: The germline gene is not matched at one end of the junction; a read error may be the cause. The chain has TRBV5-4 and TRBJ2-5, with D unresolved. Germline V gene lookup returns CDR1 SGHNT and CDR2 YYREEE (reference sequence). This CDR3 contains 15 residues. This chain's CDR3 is CASSLNEDGQEAQYF. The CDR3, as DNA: TGTGCCAGCAGCTTGAACGAGGACGGCCAAGAGGCCCAGTACTTC.

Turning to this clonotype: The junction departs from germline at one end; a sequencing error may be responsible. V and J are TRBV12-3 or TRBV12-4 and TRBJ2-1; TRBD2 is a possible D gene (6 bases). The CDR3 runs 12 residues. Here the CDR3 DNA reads TGTGCCAGTAGTTCGGGACTTAATGAGCAGATCTTC. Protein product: CASSSGLNEQIF.

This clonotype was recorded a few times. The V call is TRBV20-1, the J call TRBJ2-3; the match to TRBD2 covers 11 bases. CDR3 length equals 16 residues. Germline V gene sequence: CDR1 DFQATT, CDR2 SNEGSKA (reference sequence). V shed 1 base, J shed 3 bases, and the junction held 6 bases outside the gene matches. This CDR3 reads CSARVPLAGVTDTQYF. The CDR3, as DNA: TGCAGTGCTAGAGTGCCACTAGCGGGAGTAACAGATACGCAGTATTTT.

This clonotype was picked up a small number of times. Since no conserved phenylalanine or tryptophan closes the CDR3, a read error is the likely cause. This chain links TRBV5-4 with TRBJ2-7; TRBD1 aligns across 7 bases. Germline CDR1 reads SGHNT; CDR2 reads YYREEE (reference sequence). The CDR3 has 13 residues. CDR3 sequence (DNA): TGTGTCAGCAGCATACAGGGGCTGGACGAGCAGTACCTC. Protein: CVSSIQGLDEQYL.

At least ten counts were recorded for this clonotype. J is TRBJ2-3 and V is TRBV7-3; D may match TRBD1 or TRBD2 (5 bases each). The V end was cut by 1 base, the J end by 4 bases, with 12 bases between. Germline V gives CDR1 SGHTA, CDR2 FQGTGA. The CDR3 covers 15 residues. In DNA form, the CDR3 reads TGTGCCAGCAGCTTAATTCGGGGCTCCCCAGATACGCAGTATTTT. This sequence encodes CASSLIRGSPDTQYF.

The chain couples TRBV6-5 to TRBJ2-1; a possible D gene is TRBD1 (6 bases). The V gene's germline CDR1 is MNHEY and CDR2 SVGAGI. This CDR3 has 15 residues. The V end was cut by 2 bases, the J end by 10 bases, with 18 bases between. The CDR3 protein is CASSYRAGTGLEQFF. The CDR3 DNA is TGTGCCAGCAGTTACCGTGCCGGAACAGGGTTGGAGCAGTTCTTC.

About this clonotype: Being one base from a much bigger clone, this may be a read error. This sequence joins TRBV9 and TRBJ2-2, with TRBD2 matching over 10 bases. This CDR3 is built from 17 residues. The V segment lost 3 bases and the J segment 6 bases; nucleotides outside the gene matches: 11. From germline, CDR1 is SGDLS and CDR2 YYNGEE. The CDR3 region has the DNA TGTGCCAGCAGCGAGCTAGCGGGAGCCCCCACAGCCGGGGAGCTGTTTTTT. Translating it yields CASSELAGAPTAGELFF.

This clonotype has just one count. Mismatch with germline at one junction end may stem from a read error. For the CDR3, the DNA is TGTGCCAGCAAGGATGCGGGACTGAACACCGGGGAGCTGTTGTTT. It encodes CASKDAGLNTGELLF. J is TRBJ2-2 and V is TRBV28; maybe TRBD2 (6 bases). The V gene's germline CDR1 is MDHEN and CDR2 SYDVKM. The CDR3 covers 15 residues.

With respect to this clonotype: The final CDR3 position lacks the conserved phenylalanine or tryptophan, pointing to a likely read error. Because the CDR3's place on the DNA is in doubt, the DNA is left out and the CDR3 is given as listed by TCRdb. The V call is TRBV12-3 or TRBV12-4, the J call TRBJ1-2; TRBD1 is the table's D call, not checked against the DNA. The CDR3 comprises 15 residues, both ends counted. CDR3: CASSLGQGANYGYTS.